In this sample, the clone carrying this T cell receptor (beta chain) turned up once. The antigen remains undetermined. The source of the sample is a study of shared clonotypes between healthy human individuals. Study-wide results and limits: Exclusively blood specimens were collected; tissue repertoires likely differ.

Germline V gene lookup returns CDR1 SQVTM and CDR2 ANQGSEA. The trim removed 6 bases at V and 3 bases at J, leaving 13 bases unmatched. The CDR3 length is 17 residues. The assay was carried out at the deep level. Clones were read by immunoSEQ multiplex PCR, and TCRdb kept only the in-frame ones, dropping some. The table has some 300,000 clones, more than 60% seen once; the top ten hold about 10%. The sequencing sample was made of memory CD4+ T cells sorted from blood. Subset described: CD45RA-negative fraction. This TCR was sampled from a man younger than 45 in good health. The rearrangement links TRBV29-1 to TRBJ1-4; 10 nucleotides align to TRBD1. The CDR3 loop reads CSVVPGQGTPSNEKLFF. CDR3 sequence (DNA): TGCAGCGTCGTGCCGGGACAGGGGACGCCCTCTAATGAAAAACTGTTTTTT. Drawing the rest from reference TRBV29-1 and TRBJ1-4, the complete variable domain is SAVISQKPSRDICQRGTSLTIQCQVDSQVTMMFWYRQQPGQSLTLIATANQGSEATYESGFVIDKFPISRPNLTFSTLTVSNMSPEDSSIYLCSVVPGQGTPSNEKLFFGSGTQLSVL.